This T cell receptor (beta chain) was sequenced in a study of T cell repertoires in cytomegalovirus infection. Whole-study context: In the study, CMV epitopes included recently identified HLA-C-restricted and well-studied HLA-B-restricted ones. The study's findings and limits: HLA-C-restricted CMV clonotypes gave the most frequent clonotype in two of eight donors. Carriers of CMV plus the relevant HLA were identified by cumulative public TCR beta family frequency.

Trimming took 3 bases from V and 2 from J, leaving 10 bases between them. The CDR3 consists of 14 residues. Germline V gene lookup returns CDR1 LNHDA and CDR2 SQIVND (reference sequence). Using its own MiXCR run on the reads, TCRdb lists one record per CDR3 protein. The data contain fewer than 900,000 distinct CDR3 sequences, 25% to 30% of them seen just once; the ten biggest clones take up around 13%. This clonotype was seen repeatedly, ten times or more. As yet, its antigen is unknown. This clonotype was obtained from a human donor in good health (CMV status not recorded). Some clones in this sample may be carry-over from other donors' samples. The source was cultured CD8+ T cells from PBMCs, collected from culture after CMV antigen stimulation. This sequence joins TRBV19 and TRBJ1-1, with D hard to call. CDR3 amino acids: CASSIQWANTEAFF. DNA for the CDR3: TGTGCCAGTAGTATCCAATGGGCCAACACTGAAGCTTTCTTT. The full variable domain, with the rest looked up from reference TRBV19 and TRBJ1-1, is DGGITQSPKYLFRKEGQNVTLSCEQNLNHDAMYWYRQDPGQGLRLIYYSQIVNDFQKGDIAEGYSVSREKKESFPLTVTSAQKNPTAFYLCASSIQWANTEAFFGQGTRLTVV.